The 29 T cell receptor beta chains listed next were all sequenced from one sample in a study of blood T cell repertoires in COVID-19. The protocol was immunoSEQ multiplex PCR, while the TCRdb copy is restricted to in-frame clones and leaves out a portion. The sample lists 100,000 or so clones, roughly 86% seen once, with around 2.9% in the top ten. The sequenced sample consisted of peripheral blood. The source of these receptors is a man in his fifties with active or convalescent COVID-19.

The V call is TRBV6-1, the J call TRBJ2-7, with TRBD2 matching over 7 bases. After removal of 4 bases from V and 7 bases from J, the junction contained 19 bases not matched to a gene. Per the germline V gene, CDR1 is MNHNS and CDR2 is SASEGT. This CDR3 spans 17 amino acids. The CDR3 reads CASSVTSGGRGSGEQYF. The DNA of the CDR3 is TGTGCCAGCAGTGTGACGTCCGGCGGGCGGGGGTCTGGGGAGCAGTACTTC.

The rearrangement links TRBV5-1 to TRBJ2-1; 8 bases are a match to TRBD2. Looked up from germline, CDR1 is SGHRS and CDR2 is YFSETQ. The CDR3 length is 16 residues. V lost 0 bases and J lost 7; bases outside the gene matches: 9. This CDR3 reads CASSLAGPGGRNEQFF. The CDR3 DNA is TGCGCCAGCAGCTTGGCGGGACCGGGGGGGCGTAATGAGCAGTTCTTC.

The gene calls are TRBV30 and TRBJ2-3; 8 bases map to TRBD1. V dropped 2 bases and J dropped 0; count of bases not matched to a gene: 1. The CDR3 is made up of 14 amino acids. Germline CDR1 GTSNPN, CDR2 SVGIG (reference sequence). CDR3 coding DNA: TGTGCCTGGAGTCAGGGGGCTAGCACAGATACGCAGTATTTT. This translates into CAWSQGASTDTQYF.

The CDR3 DNA follows: TGTGCCAGCGGCCGAGACAGTTATAATTCACCCCTCCACTTT. This translates into CASGRDSYNSPLHF. The V and J genes are TRBV6-5 and TRBJ1-6; maybe TRBD1 (5 bases). In germline, CDR1 is MNHEY, CDR2 SVGAGI. Trimming took off 8 bases at V and 4 bases at J, with 12 bases between the two ends. The CDR3 has 14 residues.

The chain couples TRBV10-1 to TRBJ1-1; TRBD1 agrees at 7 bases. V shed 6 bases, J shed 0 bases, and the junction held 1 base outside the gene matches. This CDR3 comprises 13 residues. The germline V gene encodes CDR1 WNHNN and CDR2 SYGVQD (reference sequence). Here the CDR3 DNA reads TGCGCCAGCAGGGGACAGATGAACACTGAAGCTTTCTTT. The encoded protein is CASRGQMNTEAFF.

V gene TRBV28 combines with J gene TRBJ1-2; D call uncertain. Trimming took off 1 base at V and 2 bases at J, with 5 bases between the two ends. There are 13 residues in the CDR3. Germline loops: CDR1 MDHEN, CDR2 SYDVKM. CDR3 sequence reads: CASSLSVNYGYTF. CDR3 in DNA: TGTGCCAGCAGTTTATCCGTGAACTATGGCTACACCTTC.

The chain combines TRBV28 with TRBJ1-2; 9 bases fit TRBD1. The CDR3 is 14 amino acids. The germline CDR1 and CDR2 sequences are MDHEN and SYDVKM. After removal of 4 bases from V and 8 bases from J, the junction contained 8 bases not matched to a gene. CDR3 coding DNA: TGTGCCAGCAGTTCTACAGGGGGCGGAGGCGGCTACACCTTC. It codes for CASSSTGGGGGYTF.

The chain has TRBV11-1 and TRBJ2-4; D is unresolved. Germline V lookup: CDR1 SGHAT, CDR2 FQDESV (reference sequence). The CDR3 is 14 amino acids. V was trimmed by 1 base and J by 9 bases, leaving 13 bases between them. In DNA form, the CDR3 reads TGTGCCAGCAGCTTAGACGAAGGAGTGAGCATTCAGTACTTC. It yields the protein CASSLDEGVSIQYF.

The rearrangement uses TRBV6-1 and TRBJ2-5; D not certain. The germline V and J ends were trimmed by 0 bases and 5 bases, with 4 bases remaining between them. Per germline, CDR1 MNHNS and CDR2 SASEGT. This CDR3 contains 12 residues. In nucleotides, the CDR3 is TGTGCCAGCAGTGAAGCCTCCGAGACCCAGTACTTC. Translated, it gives CASSEASETQYF.

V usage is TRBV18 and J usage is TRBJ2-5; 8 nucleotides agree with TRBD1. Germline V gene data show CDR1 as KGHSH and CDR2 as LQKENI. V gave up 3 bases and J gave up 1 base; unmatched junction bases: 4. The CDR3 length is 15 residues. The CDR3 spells CASSPGTGPQETQYF. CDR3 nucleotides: TGTGCCAGCTCACCGGGGACAGGACCCCAAGAGACCCAGTACTTC.

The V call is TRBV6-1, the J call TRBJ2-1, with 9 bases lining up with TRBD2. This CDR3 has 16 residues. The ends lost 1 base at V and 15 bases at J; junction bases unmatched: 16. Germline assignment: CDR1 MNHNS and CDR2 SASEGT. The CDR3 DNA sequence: TGTGCCAGCAGTGAAGTGGGGAGGGCTAGCGGGGAACGGCTGTTCTTC. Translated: CASSEVGRASGERLFF.

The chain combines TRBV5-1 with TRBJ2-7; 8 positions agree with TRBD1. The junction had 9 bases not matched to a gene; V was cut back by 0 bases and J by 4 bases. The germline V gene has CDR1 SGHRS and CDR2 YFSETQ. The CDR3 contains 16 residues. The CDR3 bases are TGCGCCAGCAGCTTGGAGGGGGGACAGGCTCCTTACGAGCAGTACGTC. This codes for CASSLEGGQAPYEQYV.

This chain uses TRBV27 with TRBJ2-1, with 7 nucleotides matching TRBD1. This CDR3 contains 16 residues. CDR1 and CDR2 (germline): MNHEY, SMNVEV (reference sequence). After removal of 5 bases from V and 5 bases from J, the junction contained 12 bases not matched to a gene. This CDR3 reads CASSKTDRQPNNEQFF. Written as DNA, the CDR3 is TGTGCCAGCAGTAAGACGGACAGGCAGCCTAACAATGAGCAGTTCTTC.

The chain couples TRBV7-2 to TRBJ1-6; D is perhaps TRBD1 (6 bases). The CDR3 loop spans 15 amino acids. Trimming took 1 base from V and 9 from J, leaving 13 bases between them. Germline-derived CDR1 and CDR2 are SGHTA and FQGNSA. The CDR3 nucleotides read TGTGCCAGCAGCTTAGAGGCAGCAGGGGTTTCACCCCTCCACTTT. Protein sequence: CASSLEAAGVSPLHF.

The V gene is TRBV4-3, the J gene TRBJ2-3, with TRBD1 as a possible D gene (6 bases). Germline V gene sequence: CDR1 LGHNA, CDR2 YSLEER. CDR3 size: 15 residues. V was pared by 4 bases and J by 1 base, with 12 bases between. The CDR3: CASSLGRGGTDTQYF. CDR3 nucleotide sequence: TGCGCCAGCAGCCTAGGCAGGGGAGGCACAGATACGCAGTATTTT.

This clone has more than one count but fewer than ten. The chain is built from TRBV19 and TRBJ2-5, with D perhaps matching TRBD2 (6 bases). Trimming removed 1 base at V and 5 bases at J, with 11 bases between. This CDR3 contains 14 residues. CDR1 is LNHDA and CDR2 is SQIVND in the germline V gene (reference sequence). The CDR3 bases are TGTGCCAGTAGTATAGGCGGGGCCGCGGAGACCCAGTACTTC. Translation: CASSIGGAAETQYF.

CDR3 bases: TGTGCCATCAAAGCCCGGGACAGTGGTGTGGCGGCCAACGTCCTGACTTTC. It translates to CAIKARDSGVAANVLTF. The genes are TRBV10-3 and TRBJ2-6; 7 nucleotides match TRBD1. Germline V lookup: CDR1 ENHRY, CDR2 SYGVKD. Trimming at V came to 7 bases and at J to 6 bases, leaving 15 bases not matched to a gene. The CDR3 runs 17 residues.

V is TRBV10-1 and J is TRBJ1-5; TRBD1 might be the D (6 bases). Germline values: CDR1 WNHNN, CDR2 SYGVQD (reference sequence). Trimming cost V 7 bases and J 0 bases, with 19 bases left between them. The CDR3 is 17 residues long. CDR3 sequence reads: CASILPGTLYSNQPQHF. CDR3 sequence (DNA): TGCGCCAGCATCCTCCCCGGGACACTTTATAGCAATCAGCCCCAGCATTTT.

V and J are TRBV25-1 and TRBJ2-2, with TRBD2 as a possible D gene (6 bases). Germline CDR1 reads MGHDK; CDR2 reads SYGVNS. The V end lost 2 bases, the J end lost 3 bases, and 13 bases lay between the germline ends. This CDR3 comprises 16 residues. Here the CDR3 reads CASSELAASDTGELFF. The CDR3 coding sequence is TGTGCCAGCAGTGAACTGGCGGCTAGCGACACCGGGGAGCTGTTTTTT.

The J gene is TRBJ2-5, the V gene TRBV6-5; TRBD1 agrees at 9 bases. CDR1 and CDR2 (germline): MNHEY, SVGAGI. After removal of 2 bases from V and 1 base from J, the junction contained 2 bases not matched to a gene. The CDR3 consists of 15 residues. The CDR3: CASSYLGQGQETQYF. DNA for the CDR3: TGTGCCAGCAGTTACCTGGGACAGGGCCAAGAGACCCAGTACTTC.

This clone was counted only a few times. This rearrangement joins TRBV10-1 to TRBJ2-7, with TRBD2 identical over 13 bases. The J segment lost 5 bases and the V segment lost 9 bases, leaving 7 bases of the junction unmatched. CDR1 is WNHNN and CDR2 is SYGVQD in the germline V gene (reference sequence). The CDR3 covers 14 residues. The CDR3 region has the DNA TGCGCCAGAGTTGGGACTAGCGGGGAACACGAGCAGTACGTC. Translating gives CARVGTSGEHEQYV.

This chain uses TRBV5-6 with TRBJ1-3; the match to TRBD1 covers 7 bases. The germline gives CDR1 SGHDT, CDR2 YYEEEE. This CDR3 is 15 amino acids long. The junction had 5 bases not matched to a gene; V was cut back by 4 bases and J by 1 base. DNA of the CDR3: TGTGCCAGCAGCCGGGACAGTGGTTCTGGAAACACCATATATTTT. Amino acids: CASSRDSGSGNTIYF.

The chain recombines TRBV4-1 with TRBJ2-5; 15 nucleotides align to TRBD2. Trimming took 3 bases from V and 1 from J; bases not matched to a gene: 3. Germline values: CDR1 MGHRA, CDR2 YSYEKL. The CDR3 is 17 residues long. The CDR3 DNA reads TGCGCCAGCAGCCAGGGACTAGCGGGGGGAGTCCAAGAGACCCAGTACTTC. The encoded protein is CASSQGLAGGVQETQYF.

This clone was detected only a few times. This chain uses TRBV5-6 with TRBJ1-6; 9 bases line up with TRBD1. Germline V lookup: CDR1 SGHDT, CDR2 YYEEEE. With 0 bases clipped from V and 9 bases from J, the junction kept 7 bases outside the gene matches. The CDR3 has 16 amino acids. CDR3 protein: CASSLGDRGYGSPLHF. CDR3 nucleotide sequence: TGTGCCAGCAGCTTGGGAGACAGGGGGTACGGTTCACCCCTCCACTTT. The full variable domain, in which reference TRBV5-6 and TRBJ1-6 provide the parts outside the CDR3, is DAGVTQSPTHLIKTRGQQVTLRCSPKSGHDTVSWYQQALGQGPQFIFQYYEEEERQRGNFPDRFSGHQFPNYSSELNVNALLLGDSALYLCASSLGDRGYGSPLHFGNGTRLTVT.

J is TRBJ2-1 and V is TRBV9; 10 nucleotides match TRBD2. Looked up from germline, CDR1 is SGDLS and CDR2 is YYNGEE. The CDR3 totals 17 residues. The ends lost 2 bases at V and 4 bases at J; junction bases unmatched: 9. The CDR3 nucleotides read TGTGCCAGCAGCGTCCAGCCATCTAGCGGGGGTTACAATGAGCAGTTCTTC. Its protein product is CASSVQPSSGGYNEQFF.

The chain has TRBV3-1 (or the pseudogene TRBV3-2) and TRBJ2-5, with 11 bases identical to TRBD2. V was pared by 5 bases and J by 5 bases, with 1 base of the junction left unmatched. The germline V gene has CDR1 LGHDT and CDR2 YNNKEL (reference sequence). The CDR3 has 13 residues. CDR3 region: CASSTSGGETQYF. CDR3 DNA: TGTGCCAGCAGCACTAGCGGGGGTGAGACCCAGTACTTC.

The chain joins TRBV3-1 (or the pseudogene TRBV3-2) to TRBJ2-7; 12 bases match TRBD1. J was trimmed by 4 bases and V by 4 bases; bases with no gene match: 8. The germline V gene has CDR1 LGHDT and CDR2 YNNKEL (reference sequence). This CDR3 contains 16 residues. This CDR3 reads CASSPLGTGGMYEQYF. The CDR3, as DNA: TGTGCCAGCAGCCCCTTGGGGACAGGGGGCATGTACGAGCAGTACTTC.

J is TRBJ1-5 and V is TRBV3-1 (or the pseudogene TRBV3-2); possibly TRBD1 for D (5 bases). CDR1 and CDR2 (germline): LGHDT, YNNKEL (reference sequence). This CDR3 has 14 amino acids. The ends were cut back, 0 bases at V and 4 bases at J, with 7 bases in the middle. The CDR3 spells CASSQEPGNQPQHF. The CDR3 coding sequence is TGTGCCAGCAGCCAAGAACCAGGGAATCAGCCCCAGCATTTT.

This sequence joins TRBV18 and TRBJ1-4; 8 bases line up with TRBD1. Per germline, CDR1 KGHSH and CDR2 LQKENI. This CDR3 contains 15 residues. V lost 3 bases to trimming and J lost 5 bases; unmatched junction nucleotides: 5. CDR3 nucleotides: TGTGCCAGCTCACCGGACAGGGCCGTAAATGAAAAACTGTTTTTT. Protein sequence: CASSPDRAVNEKLFF.